The 19 T cell receptor beta chains below come from one sample, sequenced in a study of Graves' ophthalmopathy and Graves' hyperthyroidism. Amplified TCR beta CDR3 regions were obtained using RNA transcripts as template. After a first-round RT-PCR with HTBI primers, a second-round multiplex PCR was run. TCRdb processed the multiplex PCR reads anew with MiXCR; each CDR3 protein has one entry. Among some 1.1 million distinct CDR3 sequences listed, roughly two fifths were seen once. Input material: peripheral blood or thyroid tissue (not recorded which). The receptors originated from an adult man with Graves' hyperthyroidism.

This clonotype was observed a few times. The chain employs TRBV29-1 and TRBJ2-2; 7 bases agree with TRBD2. The CDR3 runs 13 residues. Germline trimming cut 4 bases from V and 5 bases from J; bases unmatched to any gene: 4. In germline, CDR1 is SQVTM, CDR2 ANQGSEA. The CDR3: CSVGGGLTGELFF. CDR3 nucleotide sequence: TGCAGCGTTGGGGGGGGTTTAACCGGGGAGCTGTTTTTT.

The rearrangement links TRBV7-2 to TRBJ2-7; 8 bases agree with TRBD1. The CDR3 length is 14 residues. The V segment lost 6 bases and the J segment 2 bases; nucleotides outside the gene matches: 6. Germline V lookup: CDR1 SGHTA, CDR2 FQGNSA. In nucleotides, the CDR3 is TGTGCCAGCAGATCCGACAGGGGCCCCTACGAGCAGTACTTC. Protein product: CASRSDRGPYEQYF.

V is TRBV6-1 and J is TRBJ1-5; the D gene is possibly TRBD1 (5 bases). CDR1 and CDR2 from the germline V gene are MNHNS and SASEGT. The CDR3 has 15 amino acids. Trimming cost V 5 bases and J 2 bases, with 13 bases left between them. The CDR3 is CASSLRAHGNQPQHF. In DNA form, the CDR3 reads TGTGCCAGCAGTCTCAGGGCCCATGGCAATCAGCCCCAGCATTTT.

The chain employs TRBV30 and TRBJ1-1, with 8 bases that match TRBD1. V lost 5 bases, J lost 4 bases, and 6 bases stayed unmatched. The V gene's germline CDR1 is GTSNPN and CDR2 SVGIG (reference sequence). The CDR3 loop spans 13 amino acids. DNA of the CDR3: TGTGCCTGGTCTCCCACAGGGGGCACTGAAGCTTTCTTT. Translating gives CAWSPTGGTEAFF.

This chain links TRBV7-8 with TRBJ2-7, with TRBD1 matching over 10 bases. The V gene end was trimmed by 5 bases and the J gene end by 7 bases; junction bases not matched to a gene: 8. The CDR3 covers 14 residues. CDR1 is SGHVS and CDR2 is FQNEAQ in the germline V gene. DNA for the CDR3: TGTGCCAGCAGCGAACTGGGGACAGGGGTAGAGCAGTACTTC. This translates into CASSELGTGVEQYF. Full variable domain (missing parts from reference TRBV7-8 and TRBJ2-7): GAGVSQSPRYKVAKRGQDVALRCDPISGHVSLFWYQQALGQGPEFLTYFQNEAQLDKSGLPSDRFFAERPEGSVSTLKIQRTQQEDSAVYLCASSELGTGVEQYFGPGTRLTVT.

This clonotype has a handful of counts. At one end the junction does not follow the germline gene, possibly because of a read error. This rearrangement joins TRBV10-3 to TRBJ1-5; TRBD1 might be the D (5 bases). From germline, CDR1 is ENHRY and CDR2 SYGVKD. This CDR3 has 16 residues. DNA of the CDR3: TGTGCCAGCAGTTCTTCAGGGTTATTTGAGAATCAGCCCCAGCATTTT. Translation gives CASSSSGLFENQPQHF.

The chain uses TRBV7-8 and TRBJ1-4; weak D call: TRBD1 (5 bases). CDR1 SGHVS and CDR2 FQNEAQ come from the germline V gene. V lost 0 bases, J lost 3 bases, and 14 bases lay in between. The CDR3 spans 17 residues. The CDR3 sequence is CASSLAIRTIANEKLFF. The CDR3 DNA sequence: TGTGCCAGCAGCTTAGCTATCCGGACAATAGCTAATGAAAAACTGTTTTTT.

The chain carries TRBV5-1 and TRBJ2-5, with TRBD1 matching over 9 bases. The germline gives CDR1 SGHRS, CDR2 YFSETQ. This CDR3 has 14 amino acids. The J segment lost 1 base and the V segment lost 4 bases, leaving 2 bases of the junction unmatched. The CDR3 sequence: CASSQQGAQETQYF. In DNA, the CDR3 is TGCGCCAGCAGCCAACAGGGGGCCCAAGAGACCCAGTACTTC.

The V and J genes are TRBV7-9 and TRBJ1-1, with D possibly TRBD1 on 6 matching bases. The CDR3 extends over 14 amino acids. Germline lookup yields CDR1 SEHNR and CDR2 FQNEAQ (reference sequence). V was shortened by 5 bases and J by 4 bases, with 14 bases between the two germline ends. The CDR3 here is CASSVPRGTTEAFF. CDR3 coding DNA: TGTGCCAGCAGCGTTCCTAGGGGGACCACTGAAGCTTTCTTT.

This clonotype was detected a few times. The chain is built from TRBV18 and TRBJ1-2; D uncertain. The CDR3 has 13 amino acids. Germline assignment: CDR1 KGHSH and CDR2 LQKENI. V shed 8 bases and J shed 4 bases, with 14 bases lying between them. CDR3 coding DNA: TGTGCCAGCCGGTCTGAATCTCCCTATGGCTACACCTTC. Translating gives CASRSESPYGYTF.

This clonotype was found a few times. V gene TRBV12-3 or TRBV12-4 combines with J gene TRBJ2-5; weak D call: TRBD1 (6 bases). CDR3 length: 14 residues. Trimming took off 6 bases at V and 5 bases at J, with 16 bases between the two ends. The CDR3, as DNA: TGTGCCAGCAGATCGAAGGGACATTGGGAGACCCAGTACTTC. Encoded protein: CASRSKGHWETQYF.

The J gene is TRBJ1-1, the V gene TRBV6-1, with TRBD1 matching over 9 bases. The V gene's germline CDR1 is MNHNS and CDR2 SASEGT. After removal of 5 bases from V and 0 bases from J, the junction contained 4 bases not matched to a gene. CDR3 length: 15 residues. The CDR3 loop is CASSSYRGLNTEAFF. The CDR3 bases are TGTGCCAGCAGTTCCTACAGGGGGCTGAACACTGAAGCTTTCTTT.

Only a few counts were recorded for this clonotype. The rearrangement joins TRBV6-1 to TRBJ2-7; D may be TRBD2 (6 bases). The CDR3 runs 12 residues. Germline V gives CDR1 MNHNS, CDR2 SASEGT. V lost 10 bases and J lost 1, with 11 bases in between. CDR3: CATGRESYEQYF. As DNA, the CDR3 is TGTGCCACCGGGCGGGAATCCTACGAGCAGTACTTC.

This clonotype was detected many times. The V gene is TRBV7-2, the J gene TRBJ1-6; 8 nucleotides agree with TRBD1. Losses at the gene ends were 5 bases for V and 12 bases for J; bases not matched to a gene: 9. The CDR3 length is 14 residues. Per the germline V gene, CDR1 is SGHTA and CDR2 is FQGNSA. Here the CDR3 reads CASSPRTGTEPLHF. CDR3 bases: TGTGCCAGCAGCCCCCGGACAGGGACAGAACCCCTCCACTTT.

This clonotype appeared a few times. The chain recombines TRBV13 with TRBJ1-1; no clear D gene. V lost 3 bases and J lost 0, with 11 bases in between. The CDR3 runs 15 residues. Germline V CDR1 and CDR2: PRHDT, FYEKMQ (reference sequence). The CDR3 loop is CASSFFQELNTEAFF. CDR3 nucleotides: TGTGCCAGCAGCTTTTTTCAGGAGTTGAACACTGAAGCTTTCTTT.

The sample holds many counts of this clonotype. The chain is built from TRBV20-1 and TRBJ1-6, with unresolved D. CDR3 length: 12 residues. CDR1 is DFQATT and CDR2 is SNEGSKA in the germline V gene (reference sequence). The ends were cut back, 6 bases at V and 8 bases at J, with 11 bases in the middle. As DNA, the CDR3 is TGCAGTGCGATTGGCCCCTATTCACCCCTCCACTTT. As protein: CSAIGPYSPLHF.

In regard to this clonotype: This could be a read error, since a much larger clone is one nucleotide away. V and J are TRBV20-1 and TRBJ1-1; D is unresolved. The V gene lost 6 bases and the J gene lost 1 base, with 12 bases spanning the gap. The germline V gene encodes CDR1 DFQATT and CDR2 SNEGSKA (reference sequence). This CDR3 region has 13 residues. The CDR3 DNA is TGCAGTGCGTCGAGGGCGGGGAACACTGAAGCTTTCTTT. Translation gives CSASRAGNTEAFF.

This clonotype has at least ten counts. The CDR3 here is CASSLKTGPGGEAFF. CDR3 DNA: TGTGCCAGCAGCTTAAAGACAGGGCCAGGAGGTGAAGCTTTCTTT. This chain joins TRBV7-2 and TRBJ1-1, with 7 bases fitting TRBD1. V dropped 2 bases and J dropped 7; count of bases not matched to a gene: 10. Germline CDR1 SGHTA, CDR2 FQGNSA. The CDR3 totals 15 residues. The whole variable domain, filled in from reference TRBV7-2 and TRBJ1-1, reads GAGVSQSPSNKVTEKGKDVELRCDPISGHTALYWYRQSLGQGLEFLIYFQGNSAPDKSGLPSDRFSAERTGGSVSTLTIQRTQQEDSAVYLCASSLKTGPGGEAFFGQGTRLTVV.

The V gene is TRBV4-1, the J gene TRBJ2-2, with 7 bases fitting TRBD2. The CDR3 loop spans 15 amino acids. Germline values: CDR1 MGHRA, CDR2 YSYEKL. Trimming at V came to 1 base and at J to 7 bases, leaving 6 bases not matched to a gene. CDR3 sequence (DNA): TGCGCCAGCAGCCAAGCACTAGCGTTGGGCGGGGAGCTGTTTTTT. As protein: CASSQALALGGELFF.